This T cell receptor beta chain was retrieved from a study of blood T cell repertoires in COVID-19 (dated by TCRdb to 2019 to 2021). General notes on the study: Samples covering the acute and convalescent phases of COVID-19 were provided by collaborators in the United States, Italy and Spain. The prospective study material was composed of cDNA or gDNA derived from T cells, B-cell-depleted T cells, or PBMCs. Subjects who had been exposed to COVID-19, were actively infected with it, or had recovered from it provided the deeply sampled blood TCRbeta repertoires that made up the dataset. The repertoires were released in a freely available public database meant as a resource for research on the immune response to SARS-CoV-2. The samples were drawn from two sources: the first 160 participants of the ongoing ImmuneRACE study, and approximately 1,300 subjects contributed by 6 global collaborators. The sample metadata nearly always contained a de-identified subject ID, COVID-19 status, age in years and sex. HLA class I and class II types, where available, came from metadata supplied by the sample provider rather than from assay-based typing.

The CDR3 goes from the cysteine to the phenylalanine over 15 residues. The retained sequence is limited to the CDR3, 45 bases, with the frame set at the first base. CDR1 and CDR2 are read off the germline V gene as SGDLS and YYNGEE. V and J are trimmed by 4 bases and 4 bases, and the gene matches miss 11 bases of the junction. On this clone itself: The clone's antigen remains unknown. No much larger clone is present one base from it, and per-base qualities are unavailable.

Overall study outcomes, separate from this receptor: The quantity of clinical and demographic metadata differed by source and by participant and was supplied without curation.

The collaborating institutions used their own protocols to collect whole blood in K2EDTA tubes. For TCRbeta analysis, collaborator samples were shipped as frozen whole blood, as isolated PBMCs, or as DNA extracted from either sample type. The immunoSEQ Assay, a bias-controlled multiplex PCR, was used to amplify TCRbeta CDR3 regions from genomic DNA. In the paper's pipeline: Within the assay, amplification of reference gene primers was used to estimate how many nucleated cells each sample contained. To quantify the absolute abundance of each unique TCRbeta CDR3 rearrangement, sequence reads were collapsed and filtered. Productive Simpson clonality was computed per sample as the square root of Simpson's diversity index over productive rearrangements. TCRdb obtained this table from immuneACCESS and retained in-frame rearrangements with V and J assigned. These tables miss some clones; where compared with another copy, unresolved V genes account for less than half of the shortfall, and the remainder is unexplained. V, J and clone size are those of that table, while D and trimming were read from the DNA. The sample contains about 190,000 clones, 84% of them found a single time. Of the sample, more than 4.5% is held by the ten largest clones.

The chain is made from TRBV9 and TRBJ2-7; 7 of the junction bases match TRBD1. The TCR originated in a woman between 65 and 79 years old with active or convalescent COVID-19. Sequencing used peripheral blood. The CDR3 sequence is CASSLGRGSWYEQYF. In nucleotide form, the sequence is TGTGCCAGCAGCCTGGGCAGGGGGTCTTGGTACGAGCAGTACTTC.